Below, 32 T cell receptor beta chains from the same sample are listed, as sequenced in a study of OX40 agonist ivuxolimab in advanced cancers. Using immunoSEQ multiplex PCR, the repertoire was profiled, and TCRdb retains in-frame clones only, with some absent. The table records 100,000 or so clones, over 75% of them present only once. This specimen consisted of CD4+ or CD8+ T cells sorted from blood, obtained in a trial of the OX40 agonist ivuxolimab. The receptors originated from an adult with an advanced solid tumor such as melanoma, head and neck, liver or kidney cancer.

Here the CDR3 DNA reads TGTGCCACCAGGCCGGGACTAGCGCAAGGCACAGATACGCAGTATTTT. This sequence encodes CATRPGLAQGTDTQYF. The gene calls are TRBV15 and TRBJ2-3; 10 bases fit TRBD2. Germline-derived CDR1 and CDR2 are LNHNV and YYDKDF (reference sequence). With 6 bases clipped from V and 1 base from J, the junction kept 7 bases outside the gene matches. The CDR3 consists of 16 residues.

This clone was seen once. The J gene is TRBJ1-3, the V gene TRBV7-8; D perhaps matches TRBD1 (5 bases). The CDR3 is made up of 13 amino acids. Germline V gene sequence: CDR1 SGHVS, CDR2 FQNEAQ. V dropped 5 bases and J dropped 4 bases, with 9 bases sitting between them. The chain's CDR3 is CASSPGPGNTIYF. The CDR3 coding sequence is TGTGCCAGCAGCCCAGGGCCCGGAAACACCATATATTTT.

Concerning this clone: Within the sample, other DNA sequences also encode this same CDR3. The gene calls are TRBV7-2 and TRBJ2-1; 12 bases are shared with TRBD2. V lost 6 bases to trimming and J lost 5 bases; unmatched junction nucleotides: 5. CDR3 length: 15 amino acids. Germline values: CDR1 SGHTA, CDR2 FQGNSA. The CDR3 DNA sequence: TGTGCCAGCAGTTCCGGACTAGCGGGGAACAATGAGCAGTTCTTC. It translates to CASSSGLAGNNEQFF. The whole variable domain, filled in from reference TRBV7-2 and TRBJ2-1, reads GAGVSQSPSNKVTEKGKDVELRCDPISGHTALYWYRQSLGQGLEFLIYFQGNSAPDKSGLPSDRFSAERTGGSVSTLTIQRTQQEDSAVYLCASSSGLAGNNEQFFGPGTRLTVL.

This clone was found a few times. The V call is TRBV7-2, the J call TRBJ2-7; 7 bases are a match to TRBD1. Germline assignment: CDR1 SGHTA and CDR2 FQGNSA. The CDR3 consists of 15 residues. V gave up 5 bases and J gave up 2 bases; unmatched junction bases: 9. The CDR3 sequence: CASSPRTGPTYEQYF. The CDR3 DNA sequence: TGTGCCAGCAGCCCACGGACAGGTCCTACCTACGAGCAGTACTTC.

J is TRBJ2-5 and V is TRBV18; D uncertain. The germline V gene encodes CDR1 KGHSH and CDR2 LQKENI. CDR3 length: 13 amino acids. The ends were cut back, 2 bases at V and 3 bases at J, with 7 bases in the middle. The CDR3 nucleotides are TGTGCCAGCTCACCAAAGGAAGAAGAGACCCAGTACTTC. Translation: CASSPKEEETQYF.

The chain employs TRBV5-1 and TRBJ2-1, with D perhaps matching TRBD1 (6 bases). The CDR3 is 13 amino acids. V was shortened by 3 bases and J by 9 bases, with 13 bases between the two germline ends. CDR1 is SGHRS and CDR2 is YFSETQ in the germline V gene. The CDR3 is CASSSRGPGEQFF. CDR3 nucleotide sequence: TGCGCCAGCAGCTCCAGGGGCCCGGGTGAGCAGTTCTTC.

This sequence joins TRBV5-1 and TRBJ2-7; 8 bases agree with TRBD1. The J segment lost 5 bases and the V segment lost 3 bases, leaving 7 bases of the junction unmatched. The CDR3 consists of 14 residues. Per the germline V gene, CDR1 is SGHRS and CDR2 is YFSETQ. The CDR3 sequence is CASSYRTGSHEQYF. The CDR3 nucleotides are TGCGCCAGCAGCTACCGGACAGGGTCCCACGAGCAGTACTTC.

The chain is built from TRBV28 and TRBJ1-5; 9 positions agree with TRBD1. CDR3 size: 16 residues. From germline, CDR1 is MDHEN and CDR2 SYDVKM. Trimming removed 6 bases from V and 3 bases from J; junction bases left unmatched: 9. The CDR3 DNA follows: TGTGCCAGCAGAAAGCCCGGGACAGGGAACAATCAGCCCCAGCATTTT. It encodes CASRKPGTGNNQPQHF. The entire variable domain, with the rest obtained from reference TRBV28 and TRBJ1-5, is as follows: DVKVTQSSRYLVKRTGEKVFLECVQDMDHENMFWYRQDPGLGLRLIYFSYDVKMKEKGDIPEGYSVSREKKERFSLILESASTNQTSMYLCASRKPGTGNNQPQHFGDGTRLSIL.

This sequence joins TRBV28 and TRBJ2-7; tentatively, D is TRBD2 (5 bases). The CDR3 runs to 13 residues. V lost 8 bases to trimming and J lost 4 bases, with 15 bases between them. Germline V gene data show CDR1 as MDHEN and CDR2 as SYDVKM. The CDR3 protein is CASGRRLVYEQYF. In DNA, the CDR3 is TGTGCCAGCGGTAGGAGGCTTGTGTACGAGCAGTACTTC.

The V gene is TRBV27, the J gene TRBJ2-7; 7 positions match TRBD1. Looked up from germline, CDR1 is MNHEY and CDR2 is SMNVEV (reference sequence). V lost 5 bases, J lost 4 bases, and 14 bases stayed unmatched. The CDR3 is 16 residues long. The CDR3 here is CASSPRGGQRVYEQYF. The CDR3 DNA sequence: TGTGCCAGCAGTCCTAGAGGGGGACAGAGGGTATACGAGCAGTACTTC.

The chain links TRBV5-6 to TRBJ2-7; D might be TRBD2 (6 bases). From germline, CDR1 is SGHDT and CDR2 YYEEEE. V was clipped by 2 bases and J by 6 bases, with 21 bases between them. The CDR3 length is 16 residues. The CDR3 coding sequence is TGTGCCAGCAGCTTTATCGGAAACGGGAGATGGGGCGAGCAGTACTTC. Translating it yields CASSFIGNGRWGEQYF.

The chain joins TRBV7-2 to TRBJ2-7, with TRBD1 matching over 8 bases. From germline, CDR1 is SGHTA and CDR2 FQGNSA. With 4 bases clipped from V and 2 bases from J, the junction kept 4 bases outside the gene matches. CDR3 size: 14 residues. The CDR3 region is CASSSGQGTYEQYF. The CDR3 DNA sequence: TGTGCCAGCAGCTCCGGACAGGGAACCTACGAGCAGTACTTC.

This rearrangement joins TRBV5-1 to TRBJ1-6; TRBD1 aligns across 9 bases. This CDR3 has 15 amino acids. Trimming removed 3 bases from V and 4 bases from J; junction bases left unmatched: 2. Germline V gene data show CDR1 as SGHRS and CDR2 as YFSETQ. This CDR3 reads CASSWTGEYNSPLHF. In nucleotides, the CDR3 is TGCGCCAGCAGCTGGACAGGGGAATATAATTCACCCCTCCACTTT.

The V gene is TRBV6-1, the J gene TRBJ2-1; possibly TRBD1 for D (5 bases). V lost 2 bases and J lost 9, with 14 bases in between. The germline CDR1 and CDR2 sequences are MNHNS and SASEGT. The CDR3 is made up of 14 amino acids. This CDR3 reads CASSEKRKGVEQFF. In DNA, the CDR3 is TGTGCCAGCAGTGAAAAGCGAAAAGGGGTTGAGCAGTTCTTC.

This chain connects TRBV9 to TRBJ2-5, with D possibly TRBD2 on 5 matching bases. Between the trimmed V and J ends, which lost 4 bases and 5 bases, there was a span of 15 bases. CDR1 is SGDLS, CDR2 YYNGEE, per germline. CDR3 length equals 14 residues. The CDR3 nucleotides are TGTGCCAGCAGCCCATGGGAGCTTGCGGAGACCCAGTACTTC. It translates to CASSPWELAETQYF.

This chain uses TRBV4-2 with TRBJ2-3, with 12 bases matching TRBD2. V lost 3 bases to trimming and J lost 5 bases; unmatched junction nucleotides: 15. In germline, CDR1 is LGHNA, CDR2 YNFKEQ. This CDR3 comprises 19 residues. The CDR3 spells CASSQGRPTSGSTIDTQYF. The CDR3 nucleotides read TGTGCCAGCAGCCAGGGCAGACCGACTAGCGGGAGTACAATAGATACGCAGTATTTT.

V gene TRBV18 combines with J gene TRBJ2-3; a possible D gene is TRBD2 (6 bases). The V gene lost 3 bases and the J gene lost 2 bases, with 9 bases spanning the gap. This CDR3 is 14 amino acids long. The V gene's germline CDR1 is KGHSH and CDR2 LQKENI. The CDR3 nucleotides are TGTGCCAGCTCACCGGGACTCATCACAGATACGCAGTATTTT. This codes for CASSPGLITDTQYF.

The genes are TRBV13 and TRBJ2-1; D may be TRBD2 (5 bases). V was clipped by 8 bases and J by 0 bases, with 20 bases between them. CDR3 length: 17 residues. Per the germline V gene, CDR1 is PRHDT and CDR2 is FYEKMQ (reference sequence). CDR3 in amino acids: CASREGIARSSYNEQFF. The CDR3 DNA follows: TGTGCCAGCCGGGAAGGTATAGCGAGGAGCTCCTACAATGAGCAGTTCTTC.

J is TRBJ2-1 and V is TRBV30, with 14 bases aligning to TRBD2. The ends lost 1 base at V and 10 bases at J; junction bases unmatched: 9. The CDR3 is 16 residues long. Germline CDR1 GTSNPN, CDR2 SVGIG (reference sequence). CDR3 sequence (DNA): TGTGCCTGGAGTGGGGGACTAGCGGGAGTAGCAGGAGAGCAGTTCTTC. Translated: CAWSGGLAGVAGEQFF.

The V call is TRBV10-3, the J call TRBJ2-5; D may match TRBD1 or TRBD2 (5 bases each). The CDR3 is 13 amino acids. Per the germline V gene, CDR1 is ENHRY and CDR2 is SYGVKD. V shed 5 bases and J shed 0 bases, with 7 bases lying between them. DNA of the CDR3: TGTGCCATCAGTCCGGGACACCAAGAGACCCAGTACTTC. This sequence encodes CAISPGHQETQYF.

The CDR3 DNA reads TGTGCCAGTAGTATAGTACAGGGGAACGAGCAGTACTTC. Residues: CASSIVQGNEQYF. The chain links TRBV19 to TRBJ2-7; 7 positions agree with TRBD1. Germline CDR1 reads LNHDA; CDR2 reads SQIVND (reference sequence). The CDR3 contains 13 residues. Trimming took 1 base from V and 5 from J; bases not matched to a gene: 2.

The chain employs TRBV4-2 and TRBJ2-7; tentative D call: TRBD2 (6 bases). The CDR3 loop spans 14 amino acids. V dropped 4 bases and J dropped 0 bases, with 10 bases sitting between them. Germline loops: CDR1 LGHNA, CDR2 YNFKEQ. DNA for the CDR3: TGTGCCAGCAGCCGGGACTTAAGCTCCTACGAGCAGTACTTC. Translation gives CASSRDLSSYEQYF.

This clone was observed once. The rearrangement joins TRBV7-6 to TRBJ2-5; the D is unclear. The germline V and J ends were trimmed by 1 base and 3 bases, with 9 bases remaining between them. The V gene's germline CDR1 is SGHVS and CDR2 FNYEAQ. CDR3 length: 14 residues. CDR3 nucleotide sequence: TGTGCCAGCAGCTTAGTGCTTGCAAAAGAGACCCAGTACTTC. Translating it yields CASSLVLAKETQYF.

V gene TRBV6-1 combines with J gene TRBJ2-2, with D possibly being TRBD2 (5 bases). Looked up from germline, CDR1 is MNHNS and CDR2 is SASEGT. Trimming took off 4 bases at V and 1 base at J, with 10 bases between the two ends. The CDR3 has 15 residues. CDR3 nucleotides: TGTGCCAGCAGTGCCCGACTACAGAACACCGGGGAGCTGTTTTTT. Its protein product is CASSARLQNTGELFF.

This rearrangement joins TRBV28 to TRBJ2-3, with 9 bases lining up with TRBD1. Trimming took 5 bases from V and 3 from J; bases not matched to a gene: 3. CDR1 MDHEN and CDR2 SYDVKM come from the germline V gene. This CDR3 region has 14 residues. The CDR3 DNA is TGTGCCAGCAGTCGACAGGGGGGGACAGATACGCAGTATTTT. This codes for CASSRQGGTDTQYF.

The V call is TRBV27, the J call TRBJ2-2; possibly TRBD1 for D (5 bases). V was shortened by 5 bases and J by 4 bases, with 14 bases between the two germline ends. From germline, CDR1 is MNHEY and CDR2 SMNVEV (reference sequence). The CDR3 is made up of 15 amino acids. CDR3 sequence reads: CASSPHRSGTGELFF. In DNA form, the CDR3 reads TGTGCCAGCAGTCCCCACAGGAGTGGCACCGGGGAGCTGTTTTTT.

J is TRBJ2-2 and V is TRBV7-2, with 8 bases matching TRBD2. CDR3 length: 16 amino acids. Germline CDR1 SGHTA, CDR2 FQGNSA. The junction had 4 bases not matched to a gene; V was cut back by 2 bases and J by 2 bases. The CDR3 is CASSLYGLANTGELFF. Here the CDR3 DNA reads TGTGCCAGCAGCTTATATGGACTAGCAAACACCGGGGAGCTGTTTTTT.

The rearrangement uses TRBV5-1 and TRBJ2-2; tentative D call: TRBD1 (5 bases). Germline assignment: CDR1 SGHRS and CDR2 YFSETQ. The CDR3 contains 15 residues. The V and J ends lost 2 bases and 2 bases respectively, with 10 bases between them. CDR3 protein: CASSLGAPNTGELFF. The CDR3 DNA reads TGCGCCAGCAGCTTAGGGGCCCCTAACACCGGGGAGCTGTTTTTT.

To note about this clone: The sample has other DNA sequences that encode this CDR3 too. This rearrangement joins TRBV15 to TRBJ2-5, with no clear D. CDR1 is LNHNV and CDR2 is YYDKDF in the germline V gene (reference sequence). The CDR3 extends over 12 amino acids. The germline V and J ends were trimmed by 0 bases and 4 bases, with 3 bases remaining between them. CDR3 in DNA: TGTGCCACCAGCAGAGACGTAGAGACCCAGTACTTC. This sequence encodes CATSRDVETQYF.

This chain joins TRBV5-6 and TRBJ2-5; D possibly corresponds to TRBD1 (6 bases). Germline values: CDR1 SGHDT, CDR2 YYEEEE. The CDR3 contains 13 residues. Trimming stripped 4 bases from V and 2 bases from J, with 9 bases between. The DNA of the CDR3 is TGTGCCAGCAGCGCCGGGACACAAGAGACCCAGTACTTC. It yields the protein CASSAGTQETQYF.

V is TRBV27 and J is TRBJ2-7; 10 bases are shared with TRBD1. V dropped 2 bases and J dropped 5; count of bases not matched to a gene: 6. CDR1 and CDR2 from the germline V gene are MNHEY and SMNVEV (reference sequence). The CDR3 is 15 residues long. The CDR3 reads CASSLKRTGGHEQYF. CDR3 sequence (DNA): TGTGCCAGCAGTTTAAAGAGGACAGGGGGTCACGAGCAGTACTTC.

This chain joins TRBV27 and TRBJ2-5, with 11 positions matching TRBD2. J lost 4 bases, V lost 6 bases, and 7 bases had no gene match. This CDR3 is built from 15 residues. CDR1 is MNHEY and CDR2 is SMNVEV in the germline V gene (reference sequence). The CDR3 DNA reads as TGTGCCAGCAGCCGACTAGCGGGAAGGCGAGAGACCCAGTACTTC. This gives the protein CASSRLAGRRETQYF.